This T cell receptor (beta chain) was recovered during a study of identifying expanded T cells in peripheral blood. The CDR3 consists of 15 residues. The V gene's germline CDR1 is MNHNY and CDR2 SVGAGI (reference sequence). V was clipped by 6 bases and J by 7 bases; unmatched bases: 10. The data were produced by immunoSEQ multiplex PCR, yet TCRdb's version contains in-frame clones alone and is incomplete. Among over 100,000 clones listed, 88% were seen once. Material: blood. The receptor was derived from a person between 18 and 75 years old in good health. The chain joins TRBV6-6 to TRBJ2-1; 9 bases agree with TRBD1. The CDR3 sequence is CASRAGTGTLNEQFF. CDR3 coding DNA: TGTGCCAGCAGGGCCGGGACAGGGACACTGAATGAGCAGTTCTTC.